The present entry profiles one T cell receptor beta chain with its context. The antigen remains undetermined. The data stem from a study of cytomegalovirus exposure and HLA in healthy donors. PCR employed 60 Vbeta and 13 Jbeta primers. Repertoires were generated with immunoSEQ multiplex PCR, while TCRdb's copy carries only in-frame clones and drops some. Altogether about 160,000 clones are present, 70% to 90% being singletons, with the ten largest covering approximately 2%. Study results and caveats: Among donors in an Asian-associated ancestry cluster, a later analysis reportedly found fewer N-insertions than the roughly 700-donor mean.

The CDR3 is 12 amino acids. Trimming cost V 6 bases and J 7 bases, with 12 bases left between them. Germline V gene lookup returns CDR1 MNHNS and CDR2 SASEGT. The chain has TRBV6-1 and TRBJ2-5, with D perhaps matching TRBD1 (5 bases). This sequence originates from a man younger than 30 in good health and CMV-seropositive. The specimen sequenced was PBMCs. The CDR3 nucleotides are TGTGCCAGCAGAGACAGAGCAGGGACCCAGTACTTC. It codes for CASRDRAGTQYF.